Each of the 3 T cell receptor beta chains below was sequenced from the same sample in a study of memory CD4+ T cells and cytomegalovirus serostatus. Single viable CD3+CD4+CD8-CD45RO+ cells were sorted as the memory CD4+ T cells. Sequenced by immunoSEQ multiplex PCR; TCRdb stores in-frame clones only, minus some. Of roughly 64,000 clones in the sample, roughly three quarters were seen once. The sample taken for sequencing was memory CD4+ T cells from blood. The origin of the receptors is an adult in good health and CMV-seronegative.

The rearrangement links TRBV28 to TRBJ1-5, with D maybe TRBD1 (6 bases). CDR1 is MDHEN and CDR2 is SYDVKM in the germline V gene. Trimming pared 5 bases from V and 0 bases from J, leaving 17 bases between. The CDR3 is made up of 17 amino acids. DNA of the CDR3: TGTGCCAGCAGTCCGCCCCGGACAGCAGATAGCAATCAGCCCCAGCATTTT. It yields the protein CASSPPRTADSNQPQHF.

This chain links TRBV6-1 with TRBJ1-5, with no clear D. Deletions cut 5 bases from V and 1 base from J, with 3 bases between. The CDR3 is 12 amino acids. The germline V gene has CDR1 MNHNS and CDR2 SASEGT. The CDR3 nucleotides are TGTGCCAGCAGTCAGAGCAATCAGCCCCAGCATTTT. Residues: CASSQSNQPQHF.

In this sample, this clone turned up once. The chain employs TRBV4-3 and TRBJ2-7; 9 nucleotides match TRBD1. The germline gives CDR1 LGHNA, CDR2 YSLEER. V lost 0 bases and J lost 4; bases outside the gene matches: 10. This CDR3 has 17 residues. Here the CDR3 DNA reads TGCGCCAGCAGCCAAGAATCCGGGACAGGGAATTTTTACGAGCAGTACTTC. Protein: CASSQESGTGNFYEQYF.